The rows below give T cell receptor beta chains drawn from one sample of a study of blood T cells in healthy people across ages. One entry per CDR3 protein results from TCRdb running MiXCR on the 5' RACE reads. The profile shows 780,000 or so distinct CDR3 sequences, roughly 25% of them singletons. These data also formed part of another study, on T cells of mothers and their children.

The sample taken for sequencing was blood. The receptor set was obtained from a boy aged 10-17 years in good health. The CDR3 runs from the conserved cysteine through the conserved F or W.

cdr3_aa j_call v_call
CASSLAETGDEQYF TRBJ2-7 TRBV27
CIVDPGQQETQYF TRBJ2-5 TRBV29-1
CASSSIAGNEQFF TRBJ2-1 TRBV6-5
CSPWREKFREQFF NA TRBV29-1
CASSLDSTLSSYNEQFF TRBJ2-1 TRBV3-1
CSARDDPDTQYF TRBJ2-3 TRBV20-1
CASSTTGYGGELFF TRBJ2-2 TRBV7-9
CASSYSIHPAEETQYF TRBJ2-5 TRBV6-2/TRBV6-3
CSASHRLSGTSYEQYF TRBJ2-7 TRBV20-1
CASSLTREEKLFF TRBJ1-4 TRBV7-2
CASSQIQGVGEKLFF TRBJ1-4 TRBV4-1
CASSLAPGGVGHNEQFF TRBJ2-1 TRBV5-1
CASSNRDRADTQYF TRBJ2-3 TRBV3-1